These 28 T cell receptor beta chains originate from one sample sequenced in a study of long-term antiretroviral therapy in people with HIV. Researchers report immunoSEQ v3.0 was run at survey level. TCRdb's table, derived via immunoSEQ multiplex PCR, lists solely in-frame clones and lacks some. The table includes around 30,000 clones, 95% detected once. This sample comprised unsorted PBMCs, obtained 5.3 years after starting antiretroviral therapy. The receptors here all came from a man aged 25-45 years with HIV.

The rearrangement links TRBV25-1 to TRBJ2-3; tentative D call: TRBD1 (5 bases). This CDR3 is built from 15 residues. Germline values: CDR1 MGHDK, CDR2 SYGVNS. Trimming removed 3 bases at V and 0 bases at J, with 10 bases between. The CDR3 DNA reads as TGTGCCAGCAGTGAGGTAGGGGCCAGCACAGATACGCAGTATTTT. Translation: CASSEVGASTDTQYF.

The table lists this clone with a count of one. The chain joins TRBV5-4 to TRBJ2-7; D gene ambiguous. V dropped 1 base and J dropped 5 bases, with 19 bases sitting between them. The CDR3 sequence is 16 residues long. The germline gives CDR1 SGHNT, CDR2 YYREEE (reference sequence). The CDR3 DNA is TGTGCCAGCAGCTTGTCCCCCTCGAGCTTCCCCCACGAGCAGTACTTC. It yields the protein CASSLSPSSFPHEQYF. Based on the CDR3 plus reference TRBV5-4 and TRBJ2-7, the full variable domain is ETGVTQSPTHLIKTRGQQVTLRCSSQSGHNTVSWYQQALGQGPQFIFQYYREEENGRGNFPPRFSGLQFPNYSSELNVNALELDDSALYLCASSLSPSSFPHEQYFGPGTRLTVT.

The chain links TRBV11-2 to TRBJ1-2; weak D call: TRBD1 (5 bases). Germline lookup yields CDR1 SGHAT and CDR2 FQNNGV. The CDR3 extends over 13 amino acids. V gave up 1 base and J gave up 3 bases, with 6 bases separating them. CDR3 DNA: TGTGCCAGCAGCTTAGGGGGGGACTATGGCTACACCTTC. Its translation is CASSLGGDYGYTF.

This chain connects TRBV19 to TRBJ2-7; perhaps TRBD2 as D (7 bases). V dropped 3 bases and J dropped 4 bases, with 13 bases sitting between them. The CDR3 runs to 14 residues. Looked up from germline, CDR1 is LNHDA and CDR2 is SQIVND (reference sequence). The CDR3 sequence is CASSIGGGEYEQYF. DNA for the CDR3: TGTGCCAGTAGTATTGGAGGGGGGGAATACGAGCAGTACTTC.

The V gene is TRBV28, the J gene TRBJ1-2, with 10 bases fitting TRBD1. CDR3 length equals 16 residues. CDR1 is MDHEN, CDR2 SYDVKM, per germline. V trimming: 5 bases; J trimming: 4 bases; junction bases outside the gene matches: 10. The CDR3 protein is CASSPGTGVFVYGYTF. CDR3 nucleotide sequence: TGTGCCAGCAGTCCCGGGACAGGGGTCTTCGTCTATGGCTACACCTTC.

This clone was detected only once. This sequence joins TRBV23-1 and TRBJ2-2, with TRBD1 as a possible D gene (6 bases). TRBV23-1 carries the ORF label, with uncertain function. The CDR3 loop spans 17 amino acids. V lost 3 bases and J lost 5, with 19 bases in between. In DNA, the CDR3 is TGCGCCAGCAGTCAGTCCAAATCCACAGGGCGGACCGGGGAGCTGTTTTTT. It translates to CASSQSKSTGRTGELFF.

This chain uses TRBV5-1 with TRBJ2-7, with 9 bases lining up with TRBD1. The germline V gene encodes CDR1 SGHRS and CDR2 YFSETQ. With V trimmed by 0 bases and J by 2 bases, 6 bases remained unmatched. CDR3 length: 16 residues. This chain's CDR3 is CASSLEPTGGAYEQYF. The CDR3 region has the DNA TGCGCCAGCAGCTTGGAGCCGACAGGGGGGGCCTACGAGCAGTACTTC.

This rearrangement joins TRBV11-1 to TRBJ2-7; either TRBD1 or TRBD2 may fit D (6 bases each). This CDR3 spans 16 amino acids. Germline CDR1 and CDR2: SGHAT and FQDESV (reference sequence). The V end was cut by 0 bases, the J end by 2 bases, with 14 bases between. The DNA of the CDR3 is TGTGCCAGCAGCTTAGCCCGGGCAGGGGAGGCCTACGAGCAGTACTTC. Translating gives CASSLARAGEAYEQYF. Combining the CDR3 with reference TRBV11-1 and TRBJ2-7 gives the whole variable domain EAEVAQSPRYKITEKSQAVAFWCDPISGHATLYWYRQILGQGPELLVQFQDESVVDDSQLPKDRFSAERLKGVDSTLKIQPAELGDSAMYLCASSLARAGEAYEQYFGPGTRLTVT.

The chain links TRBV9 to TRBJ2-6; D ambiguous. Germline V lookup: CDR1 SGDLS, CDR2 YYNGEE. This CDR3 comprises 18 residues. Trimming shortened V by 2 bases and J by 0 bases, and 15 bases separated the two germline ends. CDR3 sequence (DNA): TGTGCCAGCAGCGTTACCTTTGGACCGGGCTCTGGGGCCAACGTCCTGACTTTC. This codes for CASSVTFGPGSGANVLTF.

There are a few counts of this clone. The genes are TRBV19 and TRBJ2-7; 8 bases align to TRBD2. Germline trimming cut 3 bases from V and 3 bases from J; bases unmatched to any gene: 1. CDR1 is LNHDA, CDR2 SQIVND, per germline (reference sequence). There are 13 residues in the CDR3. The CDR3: CASSMGLGYEQYF. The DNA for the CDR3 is TGTGCCAGTAGTATGGGACTAGGCTACGAGCAGTACTTC.

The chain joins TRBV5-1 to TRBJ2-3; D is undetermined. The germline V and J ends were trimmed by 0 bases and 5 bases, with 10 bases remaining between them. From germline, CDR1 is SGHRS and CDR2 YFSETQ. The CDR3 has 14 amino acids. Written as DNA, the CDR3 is TGCGCCAGCAGCTTGGACAGCCCGGGAGATACGCAGTATTTT. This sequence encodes CASSLDSPGDTQYF.

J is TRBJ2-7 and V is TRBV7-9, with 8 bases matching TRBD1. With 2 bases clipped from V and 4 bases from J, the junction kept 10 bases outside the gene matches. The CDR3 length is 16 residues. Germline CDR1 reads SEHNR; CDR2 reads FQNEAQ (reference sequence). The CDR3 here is CASSLIGGGQGYEQYF. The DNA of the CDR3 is TGTGCCAGCAGCTTAATTGGGGGCGGACAGGGTTACGAGCAGTACTTC.

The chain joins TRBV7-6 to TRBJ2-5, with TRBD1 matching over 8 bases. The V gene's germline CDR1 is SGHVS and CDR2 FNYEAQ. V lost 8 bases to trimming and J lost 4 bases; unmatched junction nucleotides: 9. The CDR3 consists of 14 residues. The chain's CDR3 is CASGGRQGLETQYF. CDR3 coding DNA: TGTGCCAGCGGCGGGCGACAGGGGCTAGAGACCCAGTACTTC.

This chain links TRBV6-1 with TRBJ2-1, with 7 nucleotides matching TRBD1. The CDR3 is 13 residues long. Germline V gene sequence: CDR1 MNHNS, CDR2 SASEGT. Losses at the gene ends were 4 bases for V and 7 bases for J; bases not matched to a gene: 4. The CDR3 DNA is TGTGCCAGCAGTGTAAGGGGGCAGAATGAGCAGTTCTTC. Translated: CASSVRGQNEQFF.

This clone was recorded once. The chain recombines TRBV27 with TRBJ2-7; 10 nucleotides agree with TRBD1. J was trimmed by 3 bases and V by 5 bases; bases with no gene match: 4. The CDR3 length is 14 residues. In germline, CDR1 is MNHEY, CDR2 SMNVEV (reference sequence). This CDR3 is CASSTRTGGYEQYF. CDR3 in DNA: TGTGCCAGCAGTACCCGGACAGGGGGCTACGAGCAGTACTTC.

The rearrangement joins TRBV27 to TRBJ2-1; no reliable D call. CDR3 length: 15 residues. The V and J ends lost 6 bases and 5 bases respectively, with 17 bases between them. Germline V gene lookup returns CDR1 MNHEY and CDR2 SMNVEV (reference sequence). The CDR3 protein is CASSDDSPTHNEQFF. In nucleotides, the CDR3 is TGTGCCAGCAGCGACGACTCACCTACCCACAATGAGCAGTTCTTC.

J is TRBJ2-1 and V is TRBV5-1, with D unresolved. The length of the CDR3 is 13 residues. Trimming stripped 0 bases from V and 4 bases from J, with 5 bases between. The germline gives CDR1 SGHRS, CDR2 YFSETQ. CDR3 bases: TGCGCCAGCAGCTTGGGCTGGTACAATGAGCAGTTCTTC. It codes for CASSLGWYNEQFF.

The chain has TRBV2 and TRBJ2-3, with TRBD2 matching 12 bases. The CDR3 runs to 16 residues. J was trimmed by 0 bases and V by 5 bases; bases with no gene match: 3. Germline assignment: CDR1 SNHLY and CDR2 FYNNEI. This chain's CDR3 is CASSWTSGESTDTQYF. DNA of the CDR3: TGTGCCAGCAGTTGGACTAGCGGGGAGAGCACAGATACGCAGTATTTT. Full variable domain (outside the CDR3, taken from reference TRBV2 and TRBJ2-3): EPEVTQTPSHQVTQMGQEVILRCVPISNHLYFYWYRQILGQKVEFLVSFYNNEISEKSEIFDDQFSVERPDGSNFTLKIRSTKLEDSAMYFCASSWTSGESTDTQYFGPGTRLTVL.

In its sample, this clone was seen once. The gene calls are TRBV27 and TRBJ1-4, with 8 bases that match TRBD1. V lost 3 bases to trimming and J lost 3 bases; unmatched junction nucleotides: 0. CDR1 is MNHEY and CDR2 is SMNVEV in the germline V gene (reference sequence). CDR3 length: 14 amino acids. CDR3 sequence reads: CASSLTGANEKLFF. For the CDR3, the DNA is TGTGCCAGCAGTTTGACAGGGGCTAATGAAAAACTGTTTTTT. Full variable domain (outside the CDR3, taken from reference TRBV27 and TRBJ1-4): EAQVTQNPRYLITVTGKKLTVTCSQNMNHEYMSWYRQDPGLGLRQIYYSMNVEVTDKGDVPEGYKVSRKEKRNFPLILESPSPNQTSLYFCASSLTGANEKLFFGSGTQLSVL.

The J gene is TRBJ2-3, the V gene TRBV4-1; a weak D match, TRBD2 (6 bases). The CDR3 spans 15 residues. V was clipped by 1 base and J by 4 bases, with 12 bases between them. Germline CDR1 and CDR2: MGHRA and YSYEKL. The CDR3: CASSQVTGSADTQYF. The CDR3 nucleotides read TGCGCCAGCAGCCAAGTTACCGGGAGCGCAGATACGCAGTATTTT.

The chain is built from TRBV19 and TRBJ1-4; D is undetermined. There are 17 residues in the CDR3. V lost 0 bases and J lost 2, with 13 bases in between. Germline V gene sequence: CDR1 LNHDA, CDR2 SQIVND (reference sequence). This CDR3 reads CASSIDPPAATNEKLFF. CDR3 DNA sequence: TGTGCCAGTAGTATAGATCCCCCGGCAGCCACTAATGAAAAACTGTTTTTT.

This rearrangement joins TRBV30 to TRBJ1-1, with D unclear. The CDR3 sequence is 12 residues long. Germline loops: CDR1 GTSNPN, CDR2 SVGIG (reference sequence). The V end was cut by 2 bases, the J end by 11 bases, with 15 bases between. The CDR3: CAWSFTWARAFF. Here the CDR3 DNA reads TGTGCCTGGAGTTTCACGTGGGCACGGGCTTTCTTT.

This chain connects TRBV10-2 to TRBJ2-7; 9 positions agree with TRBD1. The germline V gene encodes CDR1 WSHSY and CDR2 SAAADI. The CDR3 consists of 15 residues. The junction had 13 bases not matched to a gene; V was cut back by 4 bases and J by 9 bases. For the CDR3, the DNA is TGCGCCAGCAGTGTCCAGGGACAGGGTTCTTCCGCGCAGTACTTC. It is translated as CASSVQGQGSSAQYF.

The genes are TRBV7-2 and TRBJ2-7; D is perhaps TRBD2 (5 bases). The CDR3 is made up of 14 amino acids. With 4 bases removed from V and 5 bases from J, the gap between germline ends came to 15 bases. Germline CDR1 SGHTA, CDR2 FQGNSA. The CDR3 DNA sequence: TGTGCCAGCAGCTCCCTCGGGGTGGCGGACGAGCAGTACTTC. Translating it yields CASSSLGVADEQYF.

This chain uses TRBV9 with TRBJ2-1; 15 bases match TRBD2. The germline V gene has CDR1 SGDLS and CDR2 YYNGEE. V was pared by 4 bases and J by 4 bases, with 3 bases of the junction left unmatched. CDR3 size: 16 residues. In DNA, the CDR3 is TGTGCCAGCAGCTCCGGGACTAGCGGGGGGTACAATGAGCAGTTCTTC. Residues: CASSSGTSGGYNEQFF.

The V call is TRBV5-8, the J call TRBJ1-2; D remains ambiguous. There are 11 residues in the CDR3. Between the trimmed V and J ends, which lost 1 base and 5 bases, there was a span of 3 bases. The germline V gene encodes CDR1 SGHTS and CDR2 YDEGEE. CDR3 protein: CASSLFYGYTF. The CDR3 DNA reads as TGTGCCAGCAGCTTGTTTTATGGCTACACCTTC.

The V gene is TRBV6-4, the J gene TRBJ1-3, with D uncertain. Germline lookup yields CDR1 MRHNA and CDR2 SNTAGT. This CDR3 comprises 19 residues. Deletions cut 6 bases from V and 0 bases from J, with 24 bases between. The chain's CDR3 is CASSEITHGSSRSGNTIYF. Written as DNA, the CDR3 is TGTGCCAGCAGCGAAATCACCCATGGGTCCTCACGCTCTGGAAACACCATATATTTT.

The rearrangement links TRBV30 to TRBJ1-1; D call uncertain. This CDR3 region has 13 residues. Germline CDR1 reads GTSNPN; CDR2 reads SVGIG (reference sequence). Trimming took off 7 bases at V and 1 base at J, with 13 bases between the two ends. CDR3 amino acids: CAYTLGGNTEAFF. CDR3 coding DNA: TGTGCCTACACCTTGGGTGGGAACACTGAAGCTTTCTTT. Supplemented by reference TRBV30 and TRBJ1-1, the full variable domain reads SQTIHQWPATLVQPVGSPLSLECTVEGTSNPNLYWYRQAAGRGLQLLFYSVGIGQISSEVPQNLSASRPQDRQFILSSKKLLLSDSGFYLCAYTLGGNTEAFFGQGTRLTVV.